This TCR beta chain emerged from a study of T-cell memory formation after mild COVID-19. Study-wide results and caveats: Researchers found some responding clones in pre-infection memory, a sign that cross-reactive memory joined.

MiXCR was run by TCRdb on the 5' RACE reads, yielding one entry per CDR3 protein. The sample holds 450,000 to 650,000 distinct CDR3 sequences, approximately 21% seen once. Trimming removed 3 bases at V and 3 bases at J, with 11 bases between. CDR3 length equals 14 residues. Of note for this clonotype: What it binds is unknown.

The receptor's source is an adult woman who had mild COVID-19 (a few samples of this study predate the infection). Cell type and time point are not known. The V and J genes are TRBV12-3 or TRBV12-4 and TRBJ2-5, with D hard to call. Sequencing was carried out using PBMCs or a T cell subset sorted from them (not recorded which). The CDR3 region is CASSFDLAEETQYF. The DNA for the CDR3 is TGTGCCAGCAGTTTTGACCTCGCGGAAGAGACCCAGTACTTC.